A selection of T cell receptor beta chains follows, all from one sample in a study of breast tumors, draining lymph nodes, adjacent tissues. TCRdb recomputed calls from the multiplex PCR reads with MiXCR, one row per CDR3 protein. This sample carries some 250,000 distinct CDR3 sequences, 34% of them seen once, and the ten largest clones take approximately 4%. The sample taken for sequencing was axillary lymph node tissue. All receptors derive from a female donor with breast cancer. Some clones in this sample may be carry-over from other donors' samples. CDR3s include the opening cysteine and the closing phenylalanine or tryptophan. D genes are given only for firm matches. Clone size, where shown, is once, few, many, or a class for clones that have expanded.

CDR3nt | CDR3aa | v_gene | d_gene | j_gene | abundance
TGCAGTGCCCTGGTAAGGGGGAGGAATCAGCCCCAGCATTTT | CSALVRGRNQPQHF | TRBV20-1 | - | TRBJ1-5 | many
TGTGCCACCAGCAGAGACCCCGCCGATTACGAGCAGTACTTC | CATSRDPADYEQYF | TRBV15 | - | TRBJ2-7 | many
TGTGCCAGCAGCTTGGAGTACAATGAGCAGTTCTTC | CASSLEYNEQFF | TRBV11-1 | - | TRBJ2-1 | many
TGTGCCATCAGTGAGGGCAGGGTGACGGAGACCCAGTACTTC | CAISEGRVTETQYF | TRBV10-3 | - | TRBJ2-5 | many
TGTGCCAGCTCACCAGGGGGCAGGGGGCAAGAGACCCAGTACTTC | CASSPGGRGQETQYF | TRBV18 | TRBD1 | TRBJ2-5 | once
TGTGCCAGCAGCGTAGGACTAAATGAGCAGTTCTTC | CASSVGLNEQFF | TRBV9 | - | TRBJ2-1 | many
TGTGCCAATAAGAGCGGGGGGGCCGGCACAGATACGCAGTATTTT | CANKSGGAGTDTQYF | TRBV19 | TRBD2 | TRBJ2-3 | many
TGTGCCAGCAGTTTCACAGGGGGTGAAAAACTGTTTTTT | CASSFTGGEKLFF | TRBV25-1 | TRBD1 | TRBJ1-4 | many
TGTGCCAGCTCACCAATCAGAGGCCTGAACGAGCAGTACTTC | CASSPIRGLNEQYF | TRBV18 | - | TRBJ2-7 | many
TGTGCCAGCAGCCCCCGGGAACGGGACATCACCGGGGAGCTGTTTTTT | CASSPRERDITGELFF | TRBV7-9 | - | TRBJ2-2 | many
TGTGCCACCAGCAACTCAGGACGTCCACCCTACGAGCAGTACTTC | CATSNSGRPPYEQYF | TRBV15 | - | TRBJ2-7 | many
TGCGCCAGCAGCCCGGGACTAGCGGACTCACAACTCAGCACAGATACGCAGTATTTT | CASSPGLADSQLSTDTQYF | TRBV5-1 | TRBD2 | TRBJ2-3 | -
TGTGCCAGCAGTTACCAGATCAACTACGAGCAGTACTTC | CASSYQINYEQYF | TRBV12-3/TRBV12-4 | - | TRBJ2-7 | many
TGCAGTGCTAGAGCCCCTACTAGCGGGGGCTACACCTTC | CSARAPTSGGYTF | TRBV20-1 | - | TRBJ1-2 | -
TGTGCCAGCAGCGGCTCCCTAGCGGCCCTCAACACCGGGGAGCTGTTTTTT | CASSGSLAALNTGELFF | TRBV9 | TRBD2 | TRBJ2-2 | many
TGTGCCAGTAACATTGGACAGGGCGGCTATGGCTACACCTTC | CASNIGQGGYGYTF | TRBV19 | TRBD1 | TRBJ1-2 | many
TGTGCCAGCAGAGTAGACAGGGCCTCTGGAAACACCATATATTTT | CASRVDRASGNTIYF | TRBV28 | TRBD1 | TRBJ1-3 | -
TGTGCCAGCAGCGTAGTTAGCGGGAGCCAGTATTTT | CASSVVSGSQYF | TRBV9 | TRBD2 | TRBJ2-3 | many
TGTGCCAGCAGCCGCAATTCCCCAGGGGGTAAAAGCTACGAGCAGTACTTC | CASSRNSPGGKSYEQYF | TRBV7-8 | TRBD1 | TRBJ2-7 | many
TGTGCCAGCAGTTCCGGGACAGGGCGGCCCTACGAGCAGTACTTC | CASSSGTGRPYEQYF | TRBV6-5 | TRBD1 | TRBJ2-7 | many
TGTGCCAGCAGTTCGGACAGCGGTAATTCACCCCTCCACTTT | CASSSDSGNSPLHF | TRBV12-3/TRBV12-4 | - | TRBJ1-6 | once
TGTGCCAGCAGCTTAGGGAGACAGGGTGGCACCGGGGAGCTGTACTTC | CASSLGRQGGTGELYF | TRBV7-3 | TRBD1 | TRBJ2-7 | -
TGTGCCAGCAGCAACTCGGGGACAGGGGAGGGCTATGGCTACACCTTC | CASSNSGTGEGYGYTF | TRBV5-1 | TRBD1 | TRBJ1-2 | -
TGTGCCAGCAGCTTTTTGAGTGACACTGAAGCTTTCTTT | CASSFLSDTEAFF | TRBV7-3 | - | TRBJ1-1 | -
TGTGCCAGCAGTCGCGGCGGGAAAGAAGAGACCCAGTACTTC | CASSRGGKEETQYF | TRBV9 | - | TRBJ2-5 | many
TGTGCCAGCAGCCTCCGAGGACAGGGGTCCGAGCAGTACTTC | CASSLRGQGSEQYF | TRBV3-1 | TRBD1 | TRBJ2-7 | many
TGTGCCAGCGGCCAGTCGGGGGGAAGCACAGATACGCAGTATTTT | CASGQSGGSTDTQYF | TRBV6-6 | TRBD2 | TRBJ2-3 | many
TGTGCCAGCAGCTTAGCCGGGGTTTCCTACGAGCAGTGCTTC | CASSLAGVSYEQCF | TRBV7-9 | - | TRBJ2-7 | -
TGTGCCAGCAGTATGACTAGCCGTAACACCGGGGAGCTGTTTTTT | CASSMTSRNTGELFF | TRBV12-3/TRBV12-4 | TRBD2 | TRBJ2-2 | many
TGCAGTGCCCACACAGGGGGCAATGAGCAGTTCTTC | CSAHTGGNEQFF | TRBV20-1 | TRBD1 | TRBJ2-1 | many
TGTGCCTGGAGTAAGAATGAGCAGTTCTTC | CAWSKNEQFF | TRBV30 | - | TRBJ2-1 | many
TGTGCCAGTAGTATCCGACAGGGGGCGGGGGAGCTGTTTTTT | CASSIRQGAGELFF | TRBV19 | TRBD1 | TRBJ2-2 | many
TGTGCCACCAGTGATGGGGCGGGGGGCAATGAGCAGTTCTTC | CATSDGAGGNEQFF | TRBV24-1 | TRBD2 | TRBJ2-1 | -
TGTGCCAGCAGTCCCGGGACGCCCTTGCTGAACAATGAGCAGTTCTTC | CASSPGTPLLNNEQFF | TRBV6-2/TRBV6-3 | - | TRBJ2-1 | medium-sized
TGCAGTGCTAGAGAACGACTAGCGGGGGCCGGTGCGACCCAGTACTTC | CSARERLAGAGATQYF | TRBV20-1 | TRBD2 | TRBJ2-5 | -
TGTGCCAGCAGTCACTCGGTCAGGGTGAGCTATGGCTACACCTTC | CASSHSVRVSYGYTF | TRBV6-2/TRBV6-3 | - | TRBJ1-2 | -
TGTGCCTGGAGTGTACAGTATGGCTACACCTTC | CAWSVQYGYTF | TRBV30 | - | TRBJ1-2 | many
TGTGCCAGCAGTTTCTTAGGGGGGAGAGAGACCCAGTACTTC | CASSFLGGRETQYF | TRBV6-2/TRBV6-3 | - | TRBJ2-5 | -
TGTGCCAGCAGTTTAGACAGGGGGCCACTTGGGGCCAACGTCCTGACTTTC | CASSLDRGPLGANVLTF | TRBV27 | TRBD1 | TRBJ2-6 | few
TGTGCCAGCGCAACGTCCTCAGCGGGAGTTAAGAATGAGCAGTTCTTC | CASATSSAGVKNEQFF | TRBV6-5 | TRBD2 | TRBJ2-1 | few
TGTGCCAGCAGTGGAGAGGGAGGGGGTGGCACAGATACGCAGTATTTT | CASSGEGGGGTDTQYF | TRBV25-1 | - | TRBJ2-3 | many
TGTGCCAGCACCACAGGGGGATTGTATGGCTACACCTTC | CASTTGGLYGYTF | TRBV6-2/TRBV6-3 | TRBD1 | TRBJ1-2 | many
TGCAGTGCTAGACGCCCGGGAACAGATACGCAGTATTTT | CSARRPGTDTQYF | TRBV20-1 | - | TRBJ2-3 | many
TGTGCCAGCAAGTGGGGGGGTAGTGTTAATGAGCAGTTCTTC | CASKWGGSVNEQFF | TRBV6-2/TRBV6-3 | TRBD2 | TRBJ2-1 | once
TGCAGCAGTAGTGCACCCCTGGGGGGCTACACCTTC | CSSSAPLGGYTF | TRBV29-1 | - | TRBJ1-2 | -
TGCAGTGCTAGAGATTGGGACGGGGTTGGCTACACCTTC | CSARDWDGVGYTF | TRBV20-1 | - | TRBJ1-2 | many
TGTGCCAGCAGTATAAGGCCCACTAGCACAGATACGCAGTATTTT | CASSIRPTSTDTQYF | TRBV25-1 | - | TRBJ2-3 | many
TGTGCCAGCAGGCCGGGACTAGCGGATTACACAGATACGCAGTATTTT | CASRPGLADYTDTQYF | TRBV6-4 | TRBD2 | TRBJ2-3 | -
TGTGCCAGCAGTTTTCGACAGGGTAGCAATCAGCCCCAGCATTTT | CASSFRQGSNQPQHF | TRBV6-6 | TRBD1 | TRBJ1-5 | many
TGTGCCAGCAGCGTGCTAGGGGGGACGCAGTATTTT | CASSVLGGTQYF | TRBV9 | - | TRBJ2-3 | many